This TCR beta chain is from a study of T cell responses to AZD1222 COVID-19 vaccine. Looking at the study overall: Analysis merged second doses at about 4 or about 12 weeks.

Germline V gene lookup returns CDR1 KGHSH and CDR2 LQKENI. This CDR3 contains 16 residues. Trimming pared 2 bases from V and 3 bases from J, leaving 17 bases between. Study conclusions and caveats: Females made up more of the donors, who were largely white British, and clonal diversity may have come out too low. Unmutated variant regions reportedly attract nearly half of all spike-specific TCRs.

About this clone itself: Its antigen remains unidentified.

Assay: immunoSEQ multiplex PCR; the TCRdb copy retains only in-frame clones and omits some. The table has 90,000 to 120,000 clones, around 90% seen once. The specimen comprised peripheral blood, sampled on day 0 of AZD1222 vaccination. This receptor was identified in an adult in good health. The rearrangement uses TRBV18 and TRBJ2-7; a weak D match, TRBD2 (5 bases). The DNA of the CDR3 is TGTGCCAGCTCACCAATACTAGGCAGTGACCTCTACGAGCAGTACTTC. It yields the protein CASSPILGSDLYEQYF.